This TCR beta chain was recorded in a study of blood T cell repertoires in COVID-19. Some clones are missing from TCRdb's copy, which holds only in-frame ones; the method was immunoSEQ multiplex PCR. This sample has under 350,000 clones, with 89% found just once. J lost 4 bases, V lost 5 bases, and 7 bases had no gene match. Germline V gene lookup returns CDR1 SEHNR and CDR2 FQNEAQ (reference sequence). This CDR3 contains 15 residues. V gene TRBV7-9 combines with J gene TRBJ2-7; TRBD1 matches 11 bases. Sequencing was performed on PBMCs or T cells enriched from blood (not recorded which). The receptor was derived from an older woman who had recovered from COVID-19. CDR3: CASSRHGTGGYEQYF. The CDR3 nucleotides read TGTGCCAGCAGCAGACATGGGACAGGGGGTTACGAGCAGTACTTC.